Listed below are T cell receptor beta chains from one sample, sequenced in a study of cytomegalovirus exposure and HLA in healthy donors. Assay used: immunoSEQ multiplex PCR; TCRdb lists only in-frame clones, some missing. The sample has roughly 170,000 clones, 77% seen once. Sequenced material: PBMCs. The receptors shown here come from a woman in her thirties in good health and CMV-seropositive. CDR3s include the opening cysteine and the closing phenylalanine or tryptophan. The D gene is left open where the match is weak. Clone size is shown for a subset of rows, as once, few, many or a class of expanded clone.

TRBV5-1	TRBJ1-5	NA	once	CASSFGPGGNQPQHF	TGCGCCAGCAGCTTTGGTCCGGGGGGCAATCAGCCCCAGCATTTT
TRBV6-7	TRBJ2-1	TRBD2	once	CASSLPGGEIDEQFF	TGTGCCAGCAGTCTCCCGGGGGGGGAGATCGATGAGCAGTTCTTC
TRBV6-5	TRBJ2-1	TRBD2	few	CASSLTSGPPYNEQFF	TGTGCCAGCAGTTTAACTAGCGGGCCTCCCTACAATGAGCAGTTCTTC
TRBV20-1	TRBJ2-1	NA	few	CSASRQEEQFF	TGCAGTGCTAGTAGGCAGGAAGAGCAGTTCTTC
TRBV29-1	TRBJ2-1	TRBD2	NA	CSVEVAGDTGQFF	TGCAGCGTTGAAGTAGCGGGAGATACTGGGCAGTTCTTC
TRBV6-4	TRBJ2-1	TRBD2	NA	CASSDIAGGPNEQFF	TGTGCCAGCAGTGATATAGCGGGAGGACCCAATGAGCAGTTCTTC
TRBV6-5	TRBJ2-5	TRBD1	NA	CASSPGQGQESQYF	TGTGCCAGCAGTCCGGGACAGGGCCAAGAGTCCCAGTACTTC
TRBV19	TRBJ2-7	TRBD1	NA	CASSWTGEREQYF	TGTGCCAGTAGTTGGACAGGGGAGCGCGAGCAGTACTTC
TRBV5-1	TRBJ2-7	NA	once	CASSLVPVPYEQYF	TGCGCCAGCAGCTTGGTACCAGTCCCGTACGAGCAGTACTTC
TRBV2	TRBJ2-5	TRBD1	NA	CATNRGVETQYF	TGTGCCACAAACAGGGGGGTGGAGACCCAGTACTTC
TRBV28	TRBJ1-2	NA	NA	CASWEYRTEAYTF	TGTGCCAGCTGGGAATACCGGACAGAAGCCTACACCTTC
TRBV28	TRBJ2-1	TRBD2	NA	CASSPQGLAAYNEQFF	TGTGCCAGCAGTCCCCAAGGACTAGCGGCCTACAATGAGCAGTTCTTC
TRBV6-4	TRBJ2-3	NA	once	CASSNSGTADTQYF	TGTGCCAGCAGTAACTCAGGGACTGCAGATACGCAGTATTTT
TRBV28	TRBJ2-5	TRBD1	NA	CASSLPSDRLGETQYF	TGTGCCAGCAGTTTACCCTCGGACAGGTTAGGAGAGACCCAGTACTTC
TRBV6-1	TRBJ1-5	NA	NA	CASSDWRSENQPQHF	TGTGCCAGCAGTGATTGGAGGTCGGAAAATCAGCCCCAGCATTTT
TRBV6-1	TRBJ2-3	NA	NA	CASSGGGTTDTQYF	TGTGCCAGCAGTGGAGGGGGTACCACAGATACGCAGTATTTT
TRBV4-1	TRBJ2-3	TRBD2	NA	CASSQRGGIAGGDTQYF	TGCGCCAGCAGCCAAAGGGGGGGTATAGCGGGAGGGGATACGCAGTATTTT
TRBV27	TRBJ2-6	NA	few	CASSQPSSGANVLTF	TGTGCCAGCAGCCAACCTAGCTCTGGGGCCAACGTCCTGACTTTC
TRBV30	TRBJ2-5	TRBD2	NA	CAWRGLAGGWETQYF	TGTGCCTGGAGAGGACTAGCGGGAGGGTGGGAGACCCAGTACTTC
TRBV5-1	TRBJ2-3	TRBD2	NA	CASSLFPSGTTDTQYF	TGCGCCAGCAGCTTGTTTCCTAGCGGGACCACAGATACGCAGTATTTT
TRBV9	TRBJ1-4	NA	NA	CASSGGWTSGNEKLFF	TGTGCCAGCAGCGGAGGATGGACATCTGGTAATGAAAAACTGTTTTTT